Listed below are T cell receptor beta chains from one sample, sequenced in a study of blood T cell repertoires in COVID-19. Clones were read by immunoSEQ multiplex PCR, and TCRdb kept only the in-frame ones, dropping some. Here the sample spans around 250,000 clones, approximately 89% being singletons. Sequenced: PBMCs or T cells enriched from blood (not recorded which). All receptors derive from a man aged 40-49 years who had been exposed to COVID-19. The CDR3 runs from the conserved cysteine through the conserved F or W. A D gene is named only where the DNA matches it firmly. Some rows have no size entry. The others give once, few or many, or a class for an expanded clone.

CASSSTGSSYNEQFF	TGCGCCAGCAGCTCCACAGGGAGCTCCTACAATGAGCAGTTCTTC	15	-	-	TRBJ2-1	TRBV5-1
CASSSDYYNEQFF	TGTGCCAGCAGCTCTGACTACTACAATGAGCAGTTCTTC	13	-	-	TRBJ2-1	TRBV3-1/TRBV3-2
CASRLSANYGYTF	TGTGCCAGCCGGCTAAGCGCTAACTATGGCTACACCTTC	13	-	-	TRBJ1-2	TRBV28
CASDGGLAGVGSSDTQYF	TGTGCCAGCGATGGGGGTTTAGCGGGAGTAGGTTCGTCAGATACGCAGTATTTT	18	-	TRBD2	TRBJ2-3	TRBV11-2
CAWTQGSGNTIYF	TGTGCCTGGACCCAGGGATCTGGAAACACCATATATTTT	13	-	-	TRBJ1-3	TRBV30
CASSFRWRERSGNTIYF	TGTGCCAGCAGTTTTAGATGGAGGGAAAGGTCTGGAAACACCATATATTTT	17	-	-	TRBJ1-3	TRBV28
CASSQAIAGELETQYF	TGTGCCAGCAGCCAAGCAATAGCGGGAGAGCTCGAGACCCAGTACTTC	16	-	TRBD2	TRBJ2-5	TRBV4-2
CASNQPGTEYEKLFF	TGTGCCAGCAACCAGCCCGGGACAGAATACGAAAAACTGTTTTTT	15	-	TRBD1	TRBJ1-4	TRBV28
CASSQDPGVIYGYTF	TGCGCCAGCAGCCAAGATCCAGGGGTGATCTATGGCTACACCTTC	15	-	-	TRBJ1-2	TRBV4-1
CASRFSAGEDTGELFF	TGTGCAAGTCGCTTCTCCGCTGGCGAGGACACCGGGGAGCTGTTTTTT	16	-	-	TRBJ2-2	TRBV12-2
CSAGIGLYGYTF	TGCAGCGCCGGGATCGGATTATATGGCTACACCTTC	12	-	-	TRBJ1-2	TRBV29-1
CASSLRGFQETQYF	TGTGCCAGCAGCTTAAGGGGTTTCCAAGAGACCCAGTACTTC	14	-	-	TRBJ2-5	TRBV7-2
CSVEPTSGSYEQYF	TGCAGCGTTGAACCGACTAGCGGGAGTTACGAGCAGTACTTC	14	-	TRBD2	TRBJ2-7	TRBV29-1
CASSLGTGVGYTF	TGCGCCAGCAGTCTCGGGACAGGGGTTGGCTACACCTTC	13	-	TRBD1	TRBJ1-2	TRBV4-1
CASSTPDARGAEMFF	TGTGCCAGCAGTACCCCCGACGCCCGGGGAGCCGAAATGTTTTTT	15	many	-	TRBJ1-4	TRBV28
CAISAVGQGSEQYF	TGTGCCATCAGTGCAGTCGGACAGGGGAGCGAGCAGTACTTC	14	-	TRBD1	TRBJ2-7	TRBV10-3
CASSLGIRAYEQYF	TGTGCCAGCAGCTTAGGCATTAGAGCCTACGAGCAGTACTTC	14	-	-	TRBJ2-7	TRBV13
CASNYKTSSGDYQPQHF	TGCGCCAGCAACTACAAGACAAGCTCAGGGGATTATCAGCCCCAGCATTTT	17	-	-	TRBJ1-5	TRBV4-1
CASSSFGQNNSPLHF	TGTGCCAGCAGCTCGTTCGGACAGAATAATTCACCCCTCCACTTT	15	-	-	TRBJ1-6	TRBV7-9
CASSLAAFSGANVLTF	TGTGCCAGCAGCTTAGCCGCGTTCTCTGGGGCCAACGTCCTGACTTTC	16	-	-	TRBJ2-6	TRBV7-2
CASRAGSVNTEAFF	TGTGCCAGCAGGGCAGGGTCGGTGAACACTGAAGCTTTCTTT	14	-	-	TRBJ1-1	TRBV2
CASSESVAGTNYGYTF	TGTGCCAGCAGTGAATCGGTGGCAGGGACTAACTATGGCTACACCTTC	16	once	-	TRBJ1-2	TRBV6-1
CASSVEQNNVNSGYTF	TGTGCCAGCAGCGTAGAACAGAACAACGTCAACTCTGGCTACACCTTC	16	-	-	TRBJ1-2	TRBV9
CAWMGSRLIPDTQYF	TGTGCCTGGATGGGCAGTAGGTTGATCCCAGATACGCAGTATTTT	15	-	-	TRBJ2-3	TRBV30
CSVEGWTAGGTQYF	TGCAGCGTTGAAGGATGGACAGCCGGAGGGACCCAGTACTTC	14	-	-	TRBJ2-5	TRBV29-1
CASSLPGNTEAFF	TGTGCCAGCAGTTTACCAGGTAACACTGAAGCTTTCTTT	13	-	-	TRBJ1-1	TRBV27
CASSFAQLRLAVPNYEQYF	TGTGCCAGCAGCTTCGCTCAATTAAGACTAGCGGTACCAAACTACGAGCAGTACTTC	19	-	TRBD2	TRBJ2-7	TRBV7-8
CASKVGSEGGELFF	TGTGCCAGCAAGGTCGGGAGCGAGGGCGGGGAGCTGTTTTTT	14	-	-	TRBJ2-2	TRBV6-4
CASSQEGRDGEKLFF	TGTGCCAGCAGCCAAGAAGGGAGGGACGGTGAAAAACTGTTTTTT	15	once	-	TRBJ1-4	TRBV4-2
CATQDRPSTDTQYF	TGTGCCACTCAGGACAGACCTAGCACAGATACGCAGTATTTT	14	-	-	TRBJ2-3	TRBV24-1
CASSQDAGVETQYF	TGCGCCAGCAGCCAAGATGCGGGAGTAGAGACCCAGTACTTC	14	-	TRBD2	TRBJ2-5	TRBV4-1
CASSLDLTETSYNEQFF	TGTGCCAGCAGCTTAGATTTAACAGAGACCTCCTACAATGAGCAGTTCTTC	17	-	-	TRBJ2-1	TRBV11-3
CASSLSGGAAEAFF	TGTGCCAGCAGCTTGTCAGGGGGCGCCGCTGAAGCTTTCTTT	14	-	TRBD1	TRBJ1-1	TRBV5-4
CASSRETSGSSYEQYF	TGTGCCAGCAGCCGAGAGACTAGCGGGAGTTCCTACGAGCAGTACTTC	16	-	TRBD2	TRBJ2-7	TRBV4-2
CASSSPRESAYNEQFF	TGTGCCAGCAGCTCGCCGAGGGAGTCCGCCTACAATGAGCAGTTCTTC	16	-	-	TRBJ2-1	TRBV21-1
CASSRFTGYNSPLHF	TGTGCCAGCAGTCGCTTCACGGGGTATAATTCACCCCTCCACTTT	15	once	-	TRBJ1-6	TRBV6-2/TRBV6-3
CASSLEVYRTTNTGELFF	TGTGCCAGCAGCTTAGAGGTCTACCGGACTACGAACACCGGGGAGCTGTTTTTT	18	-	-	TRBJ2-2	TRBV7-2
CAWSEFSGIGAFF	TGTGCCTGGAGTGAATTCTCAGGGATTGGTGCTTTCTTT	13	once	-	TRBJ1-1	TRBV30
CASSVMIGAGRELFF	TGCGCCAGCAGCGTCATGATCGGTGCGGGCCGGGAGCTGTTTTTT	15	-	-	TRBJ2-2	TRBV4-1
CAWSSPRTYNSPLHF	TGTGCCTGGAGTTCACCCAGGACCTATAATTCACCCCTCCACTTT	15	once	-	TRBJ1-6	TRBV30
CASGFPDLWTVGTNTEAFF	TGTGCCAGCGGGTTCCCCGACCTTTGGACAGTGGGAACGAACACTGAAGCTTTCTTT	19	-	-	TRBJ1-1	TRBV28
CASSFRGLAGNEQFF	TGTGCCAGCAGTTTTAGGGGACTAGCGGGAAATGAGCAGTTCTTC	15	once	TRBD2	TRBJ2-1	TRBV28
CASSDLTDNQPQHF	TGTGCCAGCAGTGATTTGACAGACAATCAGCCCCAGCATTTT	14	-	-	TRBJ1-5	TRBV2
CASSSAIAGPTNTGELFF	TGTGCCAGCAGCAGTGCCATTGCGGGGCCAACGAACACCGGGGAGCTGTTTTTT	18	few	-	TRBJ2-2	TRBV5-4
CASSEVTGWSWGSNQPQHF	TGTGCCAGCAGCGAAGTCACAGGGTGGTCGTGGGGGAGCAATCAGCCCCAGCATTTT	19	-	-	TRBJ1-5	TRBV6-1
CASSLGQGILPYEQYF	TGTGCCAGCAGCTTAGGTCAGGGGATTCTCCCCTACGAGCAGTACTTC	16	-	-	TRBJ2-7	TRBV7-6
CASSQGQGNSPLHF	TGTGCCAGCAGCCAAGGGCAGGGGAATTCACCCCTCCACTTT	14	-	-	TRBJ1-6	TRBV3-1/TRBV3-2
CASSDNYEQYF	TGTGCCAGCAGTGACAACTACGAGCAGTACTTC	11	few	-	TRBJ2-7	TRBV6-1
CATGVRGRETQYF	TGTGCCACCGGCGTGCGCGGGAGAGAGACCCAGTACTTC	13	-	TRBD2	TRBJ2-5	TRBV15
CAWGRQVYEQYF	TGTGCCTGGGGAAGACAGGTCTACGAGCAGTACTTC	12	-	-	TRBJ2-7	TRBV30
CASSLEGQPQHF	TGTGCCAGCAGTTTGGAGGGACAGCCCCAGCATTTT	12	-	-	TRBJ1-5	TRBV12-3/TRBV12-4